The rows below give T cell receptor beta chains drawn from one sample of a study of T cell changes during pregnancy in multiple sclerosis. Profiled with immunoSEQ multiplex PCR; TCRdb holds only in-frame clones, not every one. The sample lists under 70,000 clones, roughly 91% occurring once. Sequencing used CD4+ T cells from peripheral blood mononuclear cells, obtained after pregnancy. The receptors come from a female donor with multiple sclerosis, enrolled in a pregnancy study. Each CDR3 is given with its conserved first and last residue. A D gene is named only where the DNA matches it firmly. For some rows the clone size is stated as once, few or many, or as a class when expanded; others skip it.

d_call: NA; j_call: TRBJ1-2; clone_size: NA; v_call: TRBV19; cdr3_nt: TGTGCCAGTAGTTCGACAGCTAACTATGGCTACACCTTC; cdr3_aa: CASSSTANYGYTF
d_call: NA; j_call: TRBJ1-5; clone_size: once; v_call: TRBV28; cdr3_nt: TGTGCCAGCAGTTTGTCAGGACAGCCCCAGCATTTT; cdr3_aa: CASSLSGQPQHF
d_call: TRBD1; j_call: TRBJ2-7; clone_size: NA; v_call: TRBV4-1; cdr3_nt: TGCGCCAGCAGCCAAGATCCCGGACAGGGGGTAAGGTACGAGCAGTACTTC; cdr3_aa: CASSQDPGQGVRYEQYF
d_call: NA; j_call: TRBJ2-4; clone_size: NA; v_call: TRBV6-1; cdr3_nt: TGTGCCAGCAGTGCCTCGGGTCAAAACATTCAGTACTTC; cdr3_aa: CASSASGQNIQYF
d_call: NA; j_call: TRBJ1-2; clone_size: NA; v_call: TRBV28; cdr3_nt: TGTGCCAGCAGTTTTTCAGGGGCTGGCTACACCTTC; cdr3_aa: CASSFSGAGYTF
d_call: TRBD1; j_call: TRBJ2-5; clone_size: NA; v_call: TRBV7-9; cdr3_nt: TGTGCCAGCAGCTTAGGGACAGGGTTGGGAGAGACCCAGTACTTC; cdr3_aa: CASSLGTGLGETQYF
d_call: TRBD1; j_call: TRBJ1-3; clone_size: NA; v_call: TRBV5-4; cdr3_nt: TGTGCCAGCAGCTTTGGGACAGGCCTTTTTACTGGAAACACCATATATTTT; cdr3_aa: CASSFGTGLFTGNTIYF
d_call: TRBD1; j_call: TRBJ1-5; clone_size: NA; v_call: TRBV28; cdr3_nt: TGTGCCAGCAGCCCAGTTCAGGGGGCAGGGAACCGCTATAGCAATCAGCCCCAGCATTTT; cdr3_aa: CASSPVQGAGNRYSNQPQHF
d_call: NA; j_call: TRBJ1-1; clone_size: NA; v_call: TRBV15; cdr3_nt: TGTGCCACCAGCAGAGATCGGGTATTCATGAACACTGAAGCTTTCTTT; cdr3_aa: CATSRDRVFMNTEAFF
d_call: TRBD1; j_call: TRBJ1-2; clone_size: NA; v_call: TRBV7-6; cdr3_nt: TGTGCCAGCAGGGCCGGGACAGGGGGACATGGCTACACCTTC; cdr3_aa: CASRAGTGGHGYTF
d_call: TRBD2; j_call: TRBJ2-7; clone_size: NA; v_call: TRBV28; cdr3_nt: TGTGCCAGCAGTGAAAGCGGGAGAGGGTACGAGCAGTACTTC; cdr3_aa: CASSESGRGYEQYF
d_call: NA; j_call: TRBJ1-2; clone_size: NA; v_call: TRBV2; cdr3_nt: TGTGCCAGCAGTGGGGGAGGTGGAGGGTCTAATGGCTACACCTTC; cdr3_aa: CASSGGGGGSNGYTF
d_call: TRBD2; j_call: TRBJ2-1; clone_size: NA; v_call: TRBV18; cdr3_nt: TGTGCCAGCTCACCGGGACTAGCGGGCAATGAGCAGTTCTTC; cdr3_aa: CASSPGLAGNEQFF
d_call: TRBD2; j_call: TRBJ2-7; clone_size: NA; v_call: TRBV6-5; cdr3_nt: TGTGCCAGCAGGGACGGGGCGGGAGGCCCCTACGAGCAGTACTTC; cdr3_aa: CASRDGAGGPYEQYF
d_call: TRBD1; j_call: TRBJ2-7; clone_size: NA; v_call: TRBV9; cdr3_nt: TGTGCCAGCAGCCGGACAGGGAACGAGCAGTACTTC; cdr3_aa: CASSRTGNEQYF
d_call: TRBD2; j_call: TRBJ2-1; clone_size: NA; v_call: TRBV9; cdr3_nt: TGTGCCAGCAGCGAACTAGCGGGCGTATCCTACAATGAGCAGTTCTTC; cdr3_aa: CASSELAGVSYNEQFF
d_call: TRBD1; j_call: TRBJ1-5; clone_size: NA; v_call: TRBV6-1; cdr3_nt: TGTGCCAGCAGGGGACAGGGCGGGAATCAGCCCCAGCATTTT; cdr3_aa: CASRGQGGNQPQHF
d_call: TRBD1; j_call: TRBJ1-4; clone_size: NA; v_call: TRBV5-6; cdr3_nt: TGTGCCAGCAGCCGAGGACAGGGGGCAACTAATGAAAAACTGTTTTTT; cdr3_aa: CASSRGQGATNEKLFF
d_call: TRBD1; j_call: TRBJ2-1; clone_size: NA; v_call: TRBV11-3; cdr3_nt: TGTGCCAGCAGCTTTGGACAGGGGCCCCTCAATGAGCAGTTCTTC; cdr3_aa: CASSFGQGPLNEQFF
d_call: TRBD1; j_call: TRBJ1-4; clone_size: NA; v_call: TRBV5-4; cdr3_nt: TGTGCCAGCAGCCGGGACAGGCGGGAAAAACTGTTTTTT; cdr3_aa: CASSRDRREKLFF
d_call: NA; j_call: TRBJ1-1; clone_size: NA; v_call: TRBV7-2; cdr3_nt: TGTGCCAGCAGCCCCCAGGGGTCCTATCGGACTGAAGCTTTCTTT; cdr3_aa: CASSPQGSYRTEAFF
d_call: NA; j_call: TRBJ1-1; clone_size: NA; v_call: TRBV7-9; cdr3_nt: TGTGCCAGCAGCTTAGATGGCTGGTTGAACACTGAAGCTTTCTTT; cdr3_aa: CASSLDGWLNTEAFF
d_call: TRBD1; j_call: TRBJ2-1; clone_size: NA; v_call: TRBV5-6; cdr3_nt: TGTGCCAGCAGCTTGGGGCCAGGGGGCAGAAATGAGCAGTTCTTC; cdr3_aa: CASSLGPGGRNEQFF
d_call: NA; j_call: TRBJ1-4; clone_size: NA; v_call: TRBV5-1; cdr3_nt: TGCGCCAGCAGCACAGGCCTGGACGGCAGGTGGTTTTTT; cdr3_aa: CASSTGLDGRWFF
d_call: TRBD1; j_call: TRBJ1-1; clone_size: NA; v_call: TRBV19; cdr3_nt: TGTGCCAGTAGCCCCGGAGACAGGGGCTATAACACTGAAGCTTTCTTT; cdr3_aa: CASSPGDRGYNTEAFF
d_call: NA; j_call: TRBJ1-4; clone_size: NA; v_call: TRBV2; cdr3_nt: TGTGCCAGCAGTGAAGGAGGGTCTTCCAATGAAAAACTGTTTTTT; cdr3_aa: CASSEGGSSNEKLFF
d_call: NA; j_call: TRBJ2-3; clone_size: NA; v_call: TRBV15; cdr3_nt: TGTGCCACCAGCAGAGATAGTTTGCGTAGCGATACGCAGTATTTT; cdr3_aa: CATSRDSLRSDTQYF
d_call: TRBD2; j_call: TRBJ2-5; clone_size: NA; v_call: TRBV30; cdr3_nt: TGTGCCTGGAGTCCTCTCGGGGGGGGTCAAGAGACCCAGTACTTC; cdr3_aa: CAWSPLGGGQETQYF
d_call: NA; j_call: TRBJ1-6; clone_size: NA; v_call: TRBV11-2; cdr3_nt: TGTGCCAGCACTCCGGGCGGAGGCTCACCCCTCCACTTT; cdr3_aa: CASTPGGGSPLHF
d_call: TRBD1; j_call: TRBJ2-1; clone_size: NA; v_call: TRBV2; cdr3_nt: TGTGCCAGCAGCAGGGACAGGGGTAGCAATGAGCAGTTCTTC; cdr3_aa: CASSRDRGSNEQFF
d_call: NA; j_call: TRBJ1-1; clone_size: NA; v_call: TRBV28; cdr3_nt: TGTGCCAGCAGGGCCACGGGGGGGCCGGCAGCTTTCTTT; cdr3_aa: CASRATGGPAAFF
d_call: TRBD1; j_call: TRBJ1-6; clone_size: NA; v_call: TRBV30; cdr3_nt: TGTGCCTGGAGTGTAACCCGGGACAGCTCCTATAATTCACCCCTCCACTTT; cdr3_aa: CAWSVTRDSSYNSPLHF
d_call: TRBD2; j_call: TRBJ2-7; clone_size: NA; v_call: TRBV5-5; cdr3_nt: TGTGCCAGCAGCTTTTTCCCATCGACTAGCGGGAGTTACGAGCAGTACTTC; cdr3_aa: CASSFFPSTSGSYEQYF
d_call: TRBD1; j_call: TRBJ2-6; clone_size: once; v_call: TRBV5-1; cdr3_nt: TGCGCCAGCAGCCTCAACCCACCGGGACAGGGTACTGGGGCCAACGTCCTGACTTTC; cdr3_aa: CASSLNPPGQGTGANVLTF
d_call: TRBD2; j_call: TRBJ2-1; clone_size: NA; v_call: TRBV9; cdr3_nt: TGTGCCAGCAGCGGGTCGGGACTATACAATGAGCAGTTCTTC; cdr3_aa: CASSGSGLYNEQFF
d_call: NA; j_call: TRBJ2-6; clone_size: NA; v_call: TRBV5-1; cdr3_nt: TGCGCCAGCACCCTCCTAGGGGCCTCTGGGGCCAACGTCCTGACTTTC; cdr3_aa: CASTLLGASGANVLTF
d_call: NA; j_call: TRBJ1-5; clone_size: once; v_call: TRBV27; cdr3_nt: TGTGCTTCCCGGACCGGCAGGGGCGATTATCAGCCCCAGCATTTT; cdr3_aa: CASRTGRGDYQPQHF
d_call: NA; j_call: TRBJ1-2; clone_size: NA; v_call: TRBV10-3; cdr3_nt: TGTGCCATCAGTGAGTCGGGCGGGTTGGATGGCTACACCTTC; cdr3_aa: CAISESGGLDGYTF
d_call: TRBD1; j_call: TRBJ2-5; clone_size: NA; v_call: TRBV30; cdr3_nt: TGTGCCTGGAGTGGGGACAGTGAAGAGACCCAGTACTTC; cdr3_aa: CAWSGDSEETQYF
d_call: NA; j_call: TRBJ2-4; clone_size: NA; v_call: TRBV30; cdr3_nt: TGTGCCTGGACCCGCCCGGGGTCGGCGGCTAACATTCAGTACTTC; cdr3_aa: CAWTRPGSAANIQYF
d_call: TRBD2; j_call: TRBJ2-2; clone_size: NA; v_call: TRBV29-1; cdr3_nt: TGCAGCGTTGGTTCGGCTAGCGGCACCGGGGAGCTGTTTTTT; cdr3_aa: CSVGSASGTGELFF
d_call: TRBD2; j_call: TRBJ2-1; clone_size: NA; v_call: TRBV7-8; cdr3_nt: TGTGCCAGCAGCCTCCTAACGGGGGGCAATGAGCAGTTCTTC; cdr3_aa: CASSLLTGGNEQFF
d_call: NA; j_call: TRBJ1-1; clone_size: NA; v_call: TRBV5-4; cdr3_nt: TGTGCCAGCAGCTTGGGTCCGAACAAGAACACTGAAGCTTTCTTT; cdr3_aa: CASSLGPNKNTEAFF
d_call: NA; j_call: TRBJ1-2; clone_size: NA; v_call: TRBV19; cdr3_nt: TGTGCCAGTAGTAAGGCTTCGGCGGTGGACTATGGCTACACCTTC; cdr3_aa: CASSKASAVDYGYTF
d_call: NA; j_call: TRBJ2-3; clone_size: NA; v_call: TRBV6-4; cdr3_nt: TGTGCCAGCAGTGATCGCGGACTGGGCACAGATACGCAGTATTTT; cdr3_aa: CASSDRGLGTDTQYF
d_call: NA; j_call: TRBJ1-4; clone_size: NA; v_call: TRBV10-3; cdr3_nt: TGTGCCATCAGTGCGTCGCTACAGGGCACCGTAAGGGAAAAACTGTTTTTT; cdr3_aa: CAISASLQGTVREKLFF
d_call: TRBD2; j_call: TRBJ2-2; clone_size: NA; v_call: TRBV10-2; cdr3_nt: TGCGCCAGCAAGACTAGCGGGGGGGCAGGAGCCGGGGAGCTGTTTTTT; cdr3_aa: CASKTSGGAGAGELFF
d_call: NA; j_call: TRBJ2-2; clone_size: NA; v_call: TRBV25-1; cdr3_nt: TGTGCCAGCACTCCGAGTGGGCATCAGGCCAACACCGGGGAGCTGTTTTTT; cdr3_aa: CASTPSGHQANTGELFF
d_call: TRBD1; j_call: TRBJ1-2; clone_size: NA; v_call: TRBV19; cdr3_nt: TGTGCCAGTAGTACCCATTCTGGACAGGGGGATGGCTACACCTTC; cdr3_aa: CASSTHSGQGDGYTF
d_call: NA; j_call: TRBJ2-1; clone_size: NA; v_call: TRBV29-1; cdr3_nt: TGCAGCGTTGAAAAGCCCCCCCACTCGGGGGCCTACAATGAGCAGTTCTTC; cdr3_aa: CSVEKPPHSGAYNEQFF
d_call: NA; j_call: TRBJ1-6; clone_size: NA; v_call: TRBV5-5; cdr3_nt: TGTGCCAGCAGCGTCTATGGACAGACTAATTCACCCCTCCACTTT; cdr3_aa: CASSVYGQTNSPLHF